This T cell receptor (beta chain) was obtained from a study of spatial heterogeneity in lung cancer. Study-wide results and limits: Tumoral mutation counts were tracked by counts of expanded intratumoral alpha and beta TCRs.

This clonotype has a count of ten or more. Its specificity is unknown. Being off target in a library aimed at alpha chains, this beta chain has a size of little meaning. As for time point: sample taken at primary tumor resection. The donor population consisted of approximately 79 patients with untreated, early-stage non-small cell lung cancer. Unsorted tumor, nontumor lung tissue or cryopreserved PBMC supplied the whole RNA. Germline CDR1 is MGHRA and CDR2 is YSYEKL. The CDR3 sequence is 15 residues long. The germline V and J ends were trimmed by 3 bases and 3 bases, with 9 bases remaining between them. Every TCR cDNA molecule bore a unique molecular identifier. TCRdb redid the calling of the 5' RACE reads with MiXCR, one entry per CDR3 protein. In the table there are approximately 13,000 distinct CDR3 sequences, approximately 4.8% of which are singletons.

The clonotype comes from a male donor with early-stage non-small cell lung cancer. The gene calls are TRBV4-1 and TRBJ1-6; D may be TRBD1 (5 bases). Source: lung tumor tissue, taken at surgery. Written as DNA, the CDR3 is TGCGCCAGCAGCCACGGGACGGACTATAATTCACCCCTCCACTTT. This codes for CASSHGTDYNSPLHF.